This T cell receptor beta chain comes out of a study of regulatory T cells in long-lasting Graves disease. Time point described: persistent/refractory GD, antithyroid drugs over 5 years with positive TRAb. Extracted PBMC RNA gave rise to the TCR library. Diagnosing Graves' disease relied on the American Thyroid Association guidelines. Researchers made TCR beta libraries by using iRepertoire HTBI primers and running Arm-PCR on CDR3 regions. One entry per CDR3 protein results from TCRdb running MiXCR on the multiplex PCR reads. The table shows about 400,000 distinct CDR3 sequences, with 20% occurring only once. Trimming cost V 4 bases and J 2 bases; bases outside gene matches: 4. Germline loops: CDR1 KGHSH, CDR2 LQKENI. CDR3 length: 15 residues.

The sample consisted of peripheral blood mononuclear cells (PBMCs), taken when the disease was refractory, from a patient treated with antithyroid drugs. The TCR sequence derives from a female donor with Graves disease. V gene TRBV18 combines with J gene TRBJ1-5; 8 nucleotides line up with TRBD1. The CDR3 DNA follows: TGTGCCAGCTCACTATGGGGACAGGGCAATCAGCCCCAGCATTTT. Protein: CASSLWGQGNQPQHF.